What follows are 18 T cell receptor beta chains derived from one specimen sequenced in a study of regulatory T cells in long-lasting Graves disease. Researchers made TCR beta libraries by using iRepertoire HTBI primers and running Arm-PCR on CDR3 regions. TCRdb recomputed calls from the multiplex PCR reads with MiXCR, one row per CDR3 protein. This sample has about 610,000 distinct CDR3 sequences, with 15% to 20% found just once. The sample's time point: newly diagnosed GD, antithyroid drugs for less than 3 months. Extracted PBMC RNA gave rise to the TCR library. The same sample was also used in a study of T cells in Graves' hyperthyroidism and ophthalmopathy.

This specimen consisted of peripheral blood mononuclear cells (PBMCs), obtained at new diagnosis, from a patient treated with antithyroid drugs. These receptors were taken from a young man with Graves disease.

This clonotype has only a few counts. This sequence joins TRBV4-2 and TRBJ2-1; D is tentatively TRBD1 or TRBD2 (5 bases each). Trimming pared 3 bases from V and 2 bases from J, leaving 8 bases between. CDR1 LGHNA and CDR2 YNFKEQ come from the germline V gene. This CDR3 contains 14 residues. In DNA form, the CDR3 reads TGTGCCAGCAGCCAGGGACGGCCCTACAATGAGCAGTTCTTC. Translating gives CASSQGRPYNEQFF.

Ten or more counts support this clonotype. This chain joins TRBV5-1 and TRBJ2-7; 8 bases are a match to TRBD2. V was pared by 0 bases and J by 5 bases, with 7 bases of the junction left unmatched. Germline V CDR1 and CDR2: SGHRS, YFSETQ. The CDR3 sequence is 15 residues long. The CDR3 nucleotides are TGCGCCAGCAGCTTGGTATCGGGAGGGGTGGACGAGCAGTACTTC. Its translation: CASSLVSGGVDEQYF. Looking up the rest from reference TRBV5-1 and TRBJ2-7 gives the full variable domain: KAGVTQTPRYLIKTRGQQVTLSCSPISGHRSVSWYQQTPGQGLQFLFEYFSETQRNKGNFPGRFSGRQFSNSRSEMNVSTLELGDSALYLCASSLVSGGVDEQYFGPGTRLTVT.

This clonotype was detected ten times or more. The CDR3 DNA sequence: TGTGCCAGCAGTCCAAGCACAGGGAATGGGGCCAACGTCCTGACTTTC. Translating it yields CASSPSTGNGANVLTF. V is TRBV27 and J is TRBJ2-6; D perhaps matches TRBD1 (6 bases). V was trimmed by 5 bases and J by 3 bases, leaving 14 bases between them. The V gene's germline CDR1 is MNHEY and CDR2 SMNVEV (reference sequence). CDR3 length: 16 amino acids.

DNA for the CDR3: TGTGCCAGCAGGACCCGAGGGTCCTACGAGCAGTACTTC. Translated, it gives CASRTRGSYEQYF. The genes are TRBV27 and TRBJ2-7; perhaps TRBD2 as D (5 bases). Germline CDR1 reads MNHEY; CDR2 reads SMNVEV (reference sequence). V lost 6 bases, J lost 1 base, and 10 bases lay in between. The CDR3 is 13 residues long.

To note about this clonotype: This may come from a read error, since a much larger clone is one base off. The chain recombines TRBV28 with TRBJ2-7, with D perhaps given as TRBD1 or TRBD2 (5 bases each). Germline V CDR1 and CDR2: MDHEN, SYDVKM. The length of the CDR3 is 12 residues. Written as DNA, the CDR3 is TGTGCCAGCAGTTTAGAGGGGTTCGAGCGGTACTTC. The encoded protein is CASSLEGFERYF. The full variable domain, in which reference TRBV28 and TRBJ2-7 provide the parts outside the CDR3, is DVKVTQSSRYLVKRTGEKVFLECVQDMDHENMFWYRQDPGLGLRLIYFSYDVKMKEKGDIPEGYSVSREKKERFSLILESASTNQTSMYLCASSLEGFERYFGPGTRLTVT.

Ten or more counts support this clonotype. The chain uses TRBV29-1 and TRBJ2-7; D is possibly TRBD1 (5 bases). Germline V CDR1 and CDR2: SQVTM, ANQGSEA. Trimming left V 4 bases short and J 7 bases short, with 20 bases between. The CDR3 length is 14 residues. This CDR3 reads CSVAAQDIPREQYF. For the CDR3, the DNA is TGCAGCGTTGCCGCTCAGGACATACCACGGGAGCAGTACTTC.

The J gene is TRBJ2-1, the V gene TRBV27, with 14 bases fitting TRBD2. CDR1 is MNHEY, CDR2 SMNVEV, per germline (reference sequence). This CDR3 has 19 residues. V lost 1 base, J lost 5 bases, and 10 bases stayed unmatched. This CDR3 reads CASSLWGLAGELYDNEQFF. In DNA, the CDR3 is TGTGCCAGCAGTTTATGGGGACTAGCGGGAGAACTATACGACAATGAGCAGTTCTTC.

This clonotype was counted ten times or more. Here the CDR3 DNA reads TGCAGTGCTAGTTTTTTGGGTGAGCAGTTCTTC. It translates to CSASFLGEQFF. This chain connects TRBV20-1 to TRBJ2-1; D uncertain. Looked up from germline, CDR1 is DFQATT and CDR2 is SNEGSKA (reference sequence). This CDR3 is 11 amino acids long. Trimming pared 3 bases from V and 9 bases from J, leaving 9 bases between.

The chain combines TRBV5-8 with TRBJ2-1; 12 nucleotides align to TRBD1. CDR1 is SGHTS and CDR2 is YDEGEE in the germline V gene. The CDR3 spans 15 residues. J gave up 8 bases and V 4 bases, and 7 bases lay outside the gene matches. In DNA form, the CDR3 reads TGTGCCAGCAGCCGAGCCGGGACAGGGGGCCATGAGCAGTTCTTC. It translates to CASSRAGTGGHEQFF.

This chain joins TRBV20-1 and TRBJ2-5; D gene ambiguous. The ends were cut back, 6 bases at V and 2 bases at J, with 16 bases in the middle. The CDR3 runs 14 residues. Germline V gene data show CDR1 as DFQATT and CDR2 as SNEGSKA (reference sequence). CDR3 coding DNA: TGCAGTGCGTGCAGTTTCAGCGCGCAAGAGACCCAGTACTTC. Its translation: CSACSFSAQETQYF.

This clonotype was counted a few times. The chain joins TRBV3-1 to TRBJ1-6, with 9 bases fitting TRBD1. This CDR3 region has 16 residues. CDR1 is LGHDT and CDR2 is YNNKEL in the germline V gene (reference sequence). Germline trimming cut 8 bases from V and 8 bases from J; bases unmatched to any gene: 13. CDR3 bases: TGTGCCAGCGAACCAAATCCGGGACAGGGTGATTCACCCCTCCACTTT. Translation gives CASEPNPGQGDSPLHF.

This clonotype came up a few times. The V gene is TRBV24-1, the J gene TRBJ1-5; a weak D match, TRBD1 (6 bases). The CDR3 runs 14 residues. Germline CDR1 KGHDR, CDR2 SFDVKD. Between the trimmed V and J ends, which lost 4 bases and 3 bases, there was a span of 9 bases. In DNA, the CDR3 is TGTGCCACCAGTGACGGACAGCCCAATCAGCCCCAGCATTTT. Translating gives CATSDGQPNQPQHF.

The CDR3 DNA is TGTGCCAGTAGTATAGGTCGGGGCCCTGAAGCTTTCTTT. Its protein product is CASSIGRGPEAFF. The chain recombines TRBV19 with TRBJ1-1; TRBD1 might be the D (5 bases). V shed 1 base and J shed 6 bases, with 9 bases lying between them. Germline V lookup: CDR1 LNHDA, CDR2 SQIVND (reference sequence). The CDR3 is 13 amino acids. Full variable domain (outside the CDR3, taken from reference TRBV19 and TRBJ1-1): DGGITQSPKYLFRKEGQNVTLSCEQNLNHDAMYWYRQDPGQGLRLIYYSQIVNDFQKGDIAEGYSVSREKKESFPLTVTSAQKNPTAFYLCASSIGRGPEAFFGQGTRLTVV.

Notes on this clonotype: At one end, the junction sequence differs from germline, possibly due to a read error. The chain is built from TRBV7-7 and TRBJ2-2, with D perhaps matching TRBD1 (6 bases). The CDR3 contains 16 residues. Germline assignment: CDR1 SSHAT and CDR2 FNYEAQ (reference sequence). The CDR3 spells CASSSTGPANTGELFF. The CDR3 bases are TGTGCTAGCAGCTCGACAGGTCCCGCGAACACCGGGGAGCTGTTTTTT. Supplemented by reference TRBV7-7 and TRBJ2-2, the full variable domain reads GAGVSQSPRYKVTKRGQDVTLRCDPISSHATLYWYQQALGQGPEFLTYFNYEAQPDKSGLPSDRFSAERPEGSISTLTIQRTEQRDSAMYRCASSSTGPANTGELFFGEGSRLTVL.

This clonotype was counted ten times or more. The rearrangement uses TRBV7-9 and TRBJ2-1; D gene ambiguous. CDR1 SEHNR and CDR2 FQNEAQ come from the germline V gene (reference sequence). The CDR3 extends over 11 amino acids. Trimming took off 5 bases at V and 7 bases at J, with 6 bases between the two ends. The CDR3 here is CASSPGNEQFF. The DNA of the CDR3 is TGTGCCAGCAGCCCGGGTAATGAGCAGTTCTTC.

This clonotype was detected a few times. This chain joins TRBV6-1 and TRBJ2-2; D is unresolved. The CDR3 consists of 12 residues. V lost 6 bases and J lost 3, with 5 bases in between. Per germline, CDR1 MNHNS and CDR2 SASEGT. In DNA, the CDR3 is TGTGCCAGCAGGGGATACACCGGGGAGCTGTTTTTT. Its protein product is CASRGYTGELFF.

The rearrangement links TRBV30 to TRBJ1-5, with 7 bases aligning to TRBD1. The germline V gene encodes CDR1 GTSNPN and CDR2 SVGIG (reference sequence). V lost 0 bases to trimming and J lost 6 bases; unmatched junction nucleotides: 8. The CDR3 consists of 15 residues. CDR3 nucleotide sequence: TGTGCCTGGAGTGTACAGGGCAGGGGGGGTCAGCCCCAGCATTTT. This sequence encodes CAWSVQGRGGQPQHF.

This rearrangement joins TRBV5-8 to TRBJ2-3, with TRBD2 matching over 11 bases. The CDR3 runs 18 residues. CDR1 SGHTS and CDR2 YDEGEE come from the germline V gene. With V trimmed by 5 bases and J by 0 bases, 11 bases remained unmatched. CDR3 residues: CASRSPGLAAHSTDTQYF. The CDR3 DNA reads as TGTGCCAGCAGATCGCCGGGACTAGCGGCCCATAGCACAGATACGCAGTATTTT.